These 22 T cell receptor beta chains came from one sample sequenced in a study of T cell changes during pregnancy in multiple sclerosis. The method was immunoSEQ multiplex PCR; TCRdb's version includes in-frame clones alone and lacks a portion of them. The sample lists tens of thousands of clones, 91% occurring once. The starting material was peripheral blood, obtained after pregnancy. The receptors were gathered from a female donor in good health, enrolled as a control in a pregnancy study.

The chain has TRBV30 and TRBJ1-3; TRBD1 is a possible D gene (6 bases). Germline CDR1 GTSNPN, CDR2 SVGIG (reference sequence). V was clipped by 4 bases and J by 4 bases, with 14 bases between them. The CDR3 covers 14 residues. CDR3 DNA sequence: TGTGCCTGGACGTCATCAGGGGCCGGAAACACCATATATTTT. Its protein is CAWTSSGAGNTIYF.

This chain joins TRBV6-5 and TRBJ1-1, with 8 positions matching TRBD1. Germline V lookup: CDR1 MNHEY, CDR2 SVGAGI. The CDR3 covers 13 residues. J gave up 6 bases and V 6 bases, and 6 bases lay outside the gene matches. The DNA of the CDR3 is TGTGCCAGCAGGTCAGGGGGCGGCGCTGAAGCTTTCTTT. Translated, it gives CASRSGGGAEAFF.

This clone was seen just once. The chain is built from TRBV5-1 and TRBJ1-1, with 9 bases matching TRBD1. V dropped 2 bases and J dropped 5; count of bases not matched to a gene: 7. The length of the CDR3 is 15 residues. Germline V lookup: CDR1 SGHRS, CDR2 YFSETQ. CDR3 in amino acids: CASSFPGQGKTEAFF. DNA for the CDR3: TGCGCCAGCAGCTTTCCGGGACAGGGTAAAACTGAAGCTTTCTTT.

This clone has a count of ten or more. In the same sample, other DNA sequences code for this CDR3. CDR3 in amino acids: CASSESGGSYNEQFF. The CDR3 DNA is TGTGCCAGCAGTGAGAGCGGGGGGTCGTACAATGAGCAGTTCTTC. The chain couples TRBV6-4 to TRBJ2-1, with TRBD2 identical over 9 bases. V shed 3 bases and J 4 bases; nucleotides not matched to a gene: 4. This CDR3 has 15 amino acids. Germline CDR1 reads MRHNA; CDR2 reads SNTAGT.

V gene TRBV5-5 combines with J gene TRBJ2-4, with D possibly being TRBD2 (5 bases). Germline loops: CDR1 SGHKS, CDR2 YYEKEE (reference sequence). There are 13 residues in the CDR3. Trimming stripped 0 bases from V and 6 bases from J, with 7 bases between. The CDR3 is CASSLGEGNIQYF. CDR3 sequence (DNA): TGTGCCAGCAGCTTGGGAGAGGGAAACATTCAGTACTTC.

The chain is built from TRBV5-6 and TRBJ2-1; 10 nucleotides align to TRBD1. Looked up from germline, CDR1 is SGHDT and CDR2 is YYEEEE. With 2 bases clipped from V and 8 bases from J, the junction kept 4 bases outside the gene matches. This CDR3 contains 14 residues. The CDR3 protein is CASSFRDRGDEQFF. The CDR3 nucleotides read TGTGCCAGCAGCTTCCGGGACAGGGGCGATGAGCAGTTCTTC.

This clone was counted once. The chain links TRBV19 to TRBJ2-7; possible D gene TRBD2, 6 bases. V lost 4 bases and J lost 3, with 16 bases in between. CDR1 LNHDA and CDR2 SQIVND come from the germline V gene (reference sequence). This CDR3 has 15 amino acids. CDR3 amino acids: CASSRDRDSYYEQYF. CDR3 nucleotide sequence: TGTGCCAGTAGTAGAGACCGGGACTCATACTACGAGCAGTACTTC. The variable domain in full, completed from reference TRBV19 and TRBJ2-7, reads DGGITQSPKYLFRKEGQNVTLSCEQNLNHDAMYWYRQDPGQGLRLIYYSQIVNDFQKGDIAEGYSVSREKKESFPLTVTSAQKNPTAFYLCASSRDRDSYYEQYFGPGTRLTVT.

The chain carries TRBV30 and TRBJ2-2; a possible D gene is TRBD2 (5 bases). This CDR3 region has 17 residues. Germline V lookup: CDR1 GTSNPN, CDR2 SVGIG (reference sequence). V was clipped by 2 bases and J by 4 bases, with 20 bases between them. CDR3 bases: TGTGCCTGGAGTTGGACGGACGTGAGGGAATCCACCGGGGAGCTGTTTTTT. Translating it yields CAWSWTDVRESTGELFF.

The chain couples TRBV5-5 to TRBJ1-1; maybe TRBD1 (6 bases). The V end was cut by 2 bases, the J end by 0 bases, with 14 bases between. The CDR3 consists of 16 residues. CDR1 SGHKS and CDR2 YYEKEE come from the germline V gene (reference sequence). CDR3 nucleotide sequence: TGTGCCAGCAGCTTACCCCCGGACAGTTTGAACACTGAAGCTTTCTTT. Protein product: CASSLPPDSLNTEAFF.

The chain recombines TRBV19 with TRBJ1-5; D might be TRBD1 (6 bases). The V end was cut by 3 bases, the J end by 3 bases, with 12 bases between. Germline values: CDR1 LNHDA, CDR2 SQIVND (reference sequence). The CDR3 spans 15 residues. The CDR3 coding sequence is TGTGCCAGTAGTATGACAGGCCTATTCAATCAGCCCCAGCATTTT. Its protein product is CASSMTGLFNQPQHF.

The CDR3 coding sequence is TGTGCCAGCAGTCAACAGAGATTCCAAGAGACCCAGTACTTC. This translates into CASSQQRFQETQYF. The genes are TRBV6-5 and TRBJ2-5, with D unclear. The V end was cut by 5 bases, the J end by 1 base, with 11 bases between. CDR1 MNHEY and CDR2 SVGAGI come from the germline V gene. CDR3 length equals 14 residues.

The chain's CDR3 is CASSLGTVNEKLFF. CDR3 nucleotide sequence: TGCGCCAGCAGCTTGGGTACAGTTAATGAAAAACTGTTTTTT. The chain carries TRBV5-1 and TRBJ1-4; the D is unclear. Between the trimmed V and J ends, which lost 0 bases and 4 bases, there was a span of 7 bases. The CDR3 is made up of 14 amino acids. Germline loops: CDR1 SGHRS, CDR2 YFSETQ.

The gene calls are TRBV7-3 and TRBJ2-3; the match to TRBD1 covers 10 bases. Germline values: CDR1 SGHTA, CDR2 FQGTGA. The CDR3 spans 16 residues. J was trimmed by 2 bases and V by 5 bases; bases with no gene match: 7. The chain's CDR3 is CASSPWDRGFTDTQYF. In DNA form, the CDR3 reads TGTGCCAGCAGCCCCTGGGACAGGGGATTCACAGATACGCAGTATTTT. The whole variable domain, remainder taken from reference TRBV7-3 and TRBJ2-3, is GAGVSQTPSNKVTEKGKYVELRCDPISGHTALYWYRQSLGQGPEFLIYFQGTGAADDSGLPNDRFFAVRPEGSVSTLKIQRTERGDSAVYLCASSPWDRGFTDTQYFGPGTRLTVL.

The J gene is TRBJ2-4, the V gene TRBV4-1; TRBD1 might be the D (6 bases). V dropped 1 base and J dropped 1 base, with 20 bases sitting between them. Germline V gene data show CDR1 as MGHRA and CDR2 as YSYEKL. CDR3 length: 19 amino acids. DNA of the CDR3: TGCGCCAGCAGCCAAGTTAGGGCATGGGGGCGAGAGGCCAAAAACATTCAGTACTTC. Amino acid sequence: CASSQVRAWGREAKNIQYF.

This clone was detected only once. The chain is built from TRBV10-1 and TRBJ2-1, with 8 bases that match TRBD1. Germline assignment: CDR1 WNHNN and CDR2 SYGVQD (reference sequence). The CDR3 spans 15 residues. J gave up 3 bases and V 5 bases, and 6 bases lay outside the gene matches. Written as DNA, the CDR3 is TGCGCCAGCAGTCCGGTACAGGGGGGCTACAATGAGCAGTTCTTC. This translates into CASSPVQGGYNEQFF.

This sequence joins TRBV19 and TRBJ2-7; D is possibly TRBD1 (6 bases). Germline V gene sequence: CDR1 LNHDA, CDR2 SQIVND (reference sequence). This CDR3 has 13 residues. The V and J ends lost 3 bases and 6 bases respectively, with 12 bases between them. The CDR3 region has the DNA TGTGCCAGTAGTATCACCAGGGGTGGCGAGCAGTACTTC. This encodes CASSITRGGEQYF. The whole variable domain, filled in from reference TRBV19 and TRBJ2-7, reads DGGITQSPKYLFRKEGQNVTLSCEQNLNHDAMYWYRQDPGQGLRLIYYSQIVNDFQKGDIAEGYSVSREKKESFPLTVTSAQKNPTAFYLCASSITRGGEQYFGPGTRLTVT.

This chain joins TRBV6-5 and TRBJ1-2; 7 nucleotides agree with TRBD1. The CDR3 extends over 13 amino acids. The J segment lost 6 bases and the V segment lost 2 bases, leaving 3 bases of the junction unmatched. Looked up from germline, CDR1 is MNHEY and CDR2 is SVGAGI. CDR3 in amino acids: CASSYDRADGYTF. In nucleotides, the CDR3 is TGTGCCAGCAGTTACGACAGGGCGGATGGCTACACCTTC.

J is TRBJ1-5 and V is TRBV19; 9 bases agree with TRBD1. With V trimmed by 5 bases and J by 6 bases, 20 bases remained unmatched. Germline V gene lookup returns CDR1 LNHDA and CDR2 SQIVND (reference sequence). The CDR3 spans 19 residues. This CDR3 reads CASSEDRGLTWGGSQPQHF. The DNA for the CDR3 is TGTGCCAGTAGTGAGGACAGGGGCCTTACGTGGGGAGGAAGTCAGCCCCAGCATTTT.

This clone was counted a few times. This chain joins TRBV9 and TRBJ1-5; tentative D call: TRBD1 (5 bases). The CDR3 length is 15 residues. V was shortened by 4 bases and J by 5 bases, with 16 bases between the two germline ends. The germline V gene has CDR1 SGDLS and CDR2 YYNGEE. The CDR3 loop is CASSQQVGVDQPQHF. CDR3 DNA: TGTGCCAGCAGCCAACAGGTGGGTGTGGATCAGCCCCAGCATTTT.

The rearrangement links TRBV6-1 to TRBJ1-2, with 7 nucleotides matching TRBD1. CDR1 and CDR2 from the germline V gene are MNHNS and SASEGT. The CDR3 loop spans 12 amino acids. V lost 9 bases and J lost 4; bases outside the gene matches: 5. The CDR3: CASETGIYGYTF. CDR3 nucleotides: TGTGCCAGTGAGACAGGGATCTATGGCTACACCTTC.

This chain links TRBV4-1 with TRBJ1-1; unclear D gene. Germline V gene sequence: CDR1 MGHRA, CDR2 YSYEKL. The CDR3 sequence is 13 residues long. V shed 2 bases and J shed 7 bases, with 11 bases lying between them. CDR3 protein: CASSQSSTSEAFF. The CDR3 DNA reads TGCGCCAGCAGCCAAAGTTCGACAAGTGAAGCTTTCTTT.

This clone was recorded once. This chain's CDR3 is CASKTDPSEQFF. CDR3 sequence (DNA): TGTGCCAGCAAAACAGACCCCTCTGAGCAGTTCTTC. The V and J genes are TRBV6-6 and TRBJ2-1; D is uncertain. Germline V lookup: CDR1 MNHNY, CDR2 SVGAGI (reference sequence). Trimming took off 7 bases at V and 9 bases at J, with 13 bases between the two ends. The CDR3 spans 12 residues.